The following is a T cell receptor beta chain sequence with its context. Antigen unknown. The PCR ran on 60 Vbeta and 13 Jbeta primers. Profiled with immunoSEQ multiplex PCR; TCRdb holds only in-frame clones, not every one. The sample records 100,000 or so clones, around three quarters being singletons. The data were obtained in a study of cytomegalovirus exposure and HLA in healthy donors. Germline V gives CDR1 SGHRS, CDR2 YFSETQ. This CDR3 contains 14 residues. Between the trimmed V and J ends, which lost 4 bases and 5 bases, there was a span of 13 bases. Study results and caveats: Within the data, a cluster of highly shared sequence variants was likely a sequencing artifact.

Sequenced: PBMCs. This TCR derives from a man aged 30 to 45 in good health and CMV-seronegative. This chain connects TRBV5-1 to TRBJ2-1; D perhaps matches TRBD1 (6 bases). The CDR3 coding sequence is TGCGCCAGCAGCCAGCAGGACAGCCACAATGAGCAGTTCTTC. Translation: CASSQQDSHNEQFF.